The clone carrying this T cell receptor beta chain has a count of ten or more. Using unique molecular identifiers, the investigators prepared the TCRbeta library. One entry per CDR3 protein, called by TCRdb with MiXCR from the PCR reads. The sample has 200,000 to 300,000 distinct CDR3 sequences, 12% seen once. The data belong to a study of T-cell reconstitution after alpha-beta-depleted transplantation in children. The CDR3 covers 15 residues. V dropped 1 base and J dropped 8; count of bases not matched to a gene: 7. Germline lookup yields CDR1 SEHNR and CDR2 FQNEAQ (reference sequence). Sequenced material: PBMCs from the stem cell graft donor, taken from the stem cell graft. The rearrangement links TRBV7-9 to TRBJ1-4, with 7 bases fitting TRBD1. This sequence originates from a human donor who donated a stem cell graft to a child with acute lymphoblastic leukemia. The CDR3 bases are TGTGCCAGCAGCTTAGAAGGGGGCCCCAGGGAAAAACTGTTTTTT. Translated, it gives CASSLEGGPREKLFF.